This T cell receptor (beta chain) was captured by sequencing in a study of CD4+ T cells in melanoma. Regarding the study as a whole: Neoantigen-specific CD4+ T cells in melanoma reportedly had diverse differentiation states.

The CDR3 consists of 15 residues. The germline V gene encodes CDR1 SGHTA and CDR2 FQGTGA. V lost 3 bases, J lost 1 base, and 2 bases stayed unmatched. Profiled with immunoSEQ multiplex PCR; TCRdb holds only in-frame clones, not every one. The sample shows about 50,000 clones, nearly 90% of them seen only once. For this clone: Its antigen is as yet unknown.

Source material: peripheral blood. This sequence was found in a human donor with melanoma. J is TRBJ2-3 and V is TRBV7-3, with TRBD2 identical over 9 bases. CDR3 DNA: TGTGCCAGCAGCTTCCGGACTAGCGGCACAGATACGCAGTATTTT. Translated, it gives CASSFRTSGTDTQYF.